A selection of T cell receptor beta chains follows, all from one sample in a study of blood T cell repertoires in COVID-19. Here immunoSEQ multiplex PCR was the method, and the copy in TCRdb shows in-frame clones only, minus some. The table includes 250,000 or so clones, approximately 92% detected once. The sequenced sample was peripheral blood. These receptors came from a woman aged 40-49 years who had recovered from COVID-19. Each CDR3 is given with its conserved first and last residue. A D gene is named only where the DNA matches it firmly. Where a row states a size, it is once, few, many or the class of an expanded clone; other rows omit it.

14	TRBV7-2	NA	NA	TRBJ1-6	CASSIGPQGSPLHF	TGTGCCAGCAGCATTGGGCCTCAAGGTTCACCCCTCCACTTT
13	TRBV15	once	NA	TRBJ2-7	CATSPRLSYEQYF	TGTGCCACCAGCCCTAGGCTCTCCTACGAGCAGTACTTC
17	TRBV3-1/TRBV3-2	few	TRBD2	TRBJ2-3	CASSQDPPGGLVDTQYF	TGTGCCAGCAGCCAAGATCCCCCGGGGGGATTGGTAGATACGCAGTATTTT
14	TRBV24-1	NA	NA	TRBJ1-1	CATTSDSPRTEAFF	TGTGCCACCACTTCGGACAGCCCAAGGACTGAAGCTTTCTTT
14	TRBV5-1	few	NA	TRBJ1-3	CASSLDSPGNTIYF	TGCGCCAGCAGCTTGGACAGTCCTGGAAACACCATATATTTT
16	TRBV19	NA	NA	TRBJ2-3	CATTEEGSPSTDTQYF	TGTGCCACCACCGAGGAAGGGAGCCCGAGCACAGATACGCAGTATTTT
13	TRBV12-3/TRBV12-4	NA	NA	TRBJ1-5	CASSLILNQPQHF	TGTGCCAGCAGTTTAATCCTAAATCAGCCCCAGCATTTT
13	TRBV7-2	once	NA	TRBJ1-5	CASRGGEDQPQHF	TGTGCCAGCCGGGGGGGTGAGGATCAGCCCCAGCATTTT
16	TRBV24-1	NA	TRBD1	TRBJ1-2	CATSDGQGGRRDGYTF	TGTGCCACCAGTGATGGACAGGGGGGACGAAGGGATGGCTACACCTTC
16	TRBV19	NA	TRBD2	TRBJ2-5	CASSMGLAGGRETQYF	TGTGCCAGTAGTATGGGACTAGCGGGGGGTAGGGAGACCCAGTACTTC
16	TRBV19	NA	TRBD2	TRBJ2-2	CASSRVAGGSDGELFF	TGTGCCAGTAGTAGGGTAGCGGGAGGGTCAGACGGGGAGCTGTTTTTT
16	TRBV7-8	NA	NA	TRBJ2-1	CASSLVRAGSYNEQFF	TGTGCCAGCAGCTTAGTCCGGGCCGGGAGTTACAATGAGCAGTTCTTC
16	TRBV24-1	NA	TRBD2	TRBJ2-1	CATSALAGRSYNEQFF	TGTGCCACCAGTGCCCTAGCGGGACGCTCCTACAATGAGCAGTTCTTC
13	TRBV12-3/TRBV12-4	NA	NA	TRBJ1-2	CASRYGRNYGYTF	TGTGCCAGCAGATACGGCAGGAACTATGGCTACACCTTC
15	TRBV19	NA	TRBD1	TRBJ2-7	CASRRTGRGSYEQYF	TGTGCCAGTAGACGGACAGGGCGCGGCTCCTACGAGCAGTACTTC
16	TRBV5-1	NA	NA	TRBJ2-7	CASSFGWSGKFYEQYF	TGCGCCAGCAGCTTTGGTTGGTCCGGGAAGTTCTACGAGCAGTACTTC
15	TRBV28	few	TRBD1	TRBJ1-3	CASSLGQGLGNTIYF	TGTGCCAGCAGTTTAGGACAGGGGCTTGGGAACACCATATATTTT
14	TRBV14	NA	TRBD1	TRBJ2-1	CASSRWTGRDEQFF	TGTGCCAGCAGCCGATGGACAGGGCGGGATGAGCAGTTCTTC
19	TRBV7-9	NA	TRBD2	TRBJ2-1	CASSSGLAGVSGIYNEQFF	TGTGCCAGCAGCTCCGGACTAGCGGGAGTTTCCGGGATCTACAATGAGCAGTTCTTC
15	TRBV25-1	NA	NA	TRBJ1-1	CASSRGLGMNTEAFF	TGTGCCAGCAGTAGGGGGTTGGGAATGAACACTGAAGCTTTCTTT
16	TRBV19	NA	NA	TRBJ1-1	CASSPGTFERRAEAFF	TGTGCCAGTAGCCCGGGGACATTTGAGCGGCGGGCCGAAGCTTTCTTT
15	TRBV7-9	NA	TRBD1	TRBJ1-1	CASSHDRVSRTEAFF	TGTGCCAGCAGCCACGACAGGGTTTCTCGCACTGAAGCTTTCTTT
13	TRBV25-1	NA	NA	TRBJ1-6	CASSETGNSPLHF	TGTGCCAGCAGTGAGACAGGAAATTCACCCCTCCACTTT
14	TRBV27	NA	TRBD1	TRBJ2-7	CASSPSRGPYEQYF	TGTGCCAGCAGTCCATCTAGGGGGCCCTACGAGCAGTACTTC
16	TRBV5-8	NA	NA	TRBJ2-3	CASSTAILGPTDTQYF	TGTGCCAGCAGCACTGCCATACTAGGGCCCACAGATACGCAGTATTTT
17	TRBV5-4	NA	TRBD1	TRBJ1-2	CASSLTDRGLPDYGYTF	TGTGCCAGCAGCTTAACGGACAGGGGACTACCCGACTATGGCTACACCTTC
15	TRBV19	NA	NA	TRBJ2-7	CASSSDSELSYEQYF	TGTGCCAGTAGTAGTGACAGCGAACTCTCCTACGAGCAGTACTTC
15	TRBV27	NA	TRBD1	TRBJ1-3	CASSPQQGAANTIYF	TGTGCCAGCAGTCCACAGCAGGGGGCTGCAAACACCATATATTTT
12	TRBV11-3	NA	NA	TRBJ2-1	CASSLGRGEQFF	TGTGCCAGCAGCTTAGGCCGGGGTGAGCAGTTCTTC
15	TRBV28	NA	NA	TRBJ1-6	CASSLSQGGNSPLHF	TGTGCCAGCAGTTTAAGTCAGGGAGGTAATTCACCCCTCCACTTT
15	TRBV9	NA	TRBD2	TRBJ2-1	CASSALAGGHNEQFF	TGTGCCAGCAGCGCACTAGCGGGGGGTCACAATGAGCAGTTCTTC
14	TRBV7-9	NA	TRBD1	TRBJ1-2	CASSYHGTAYGYTF	TGTGCCAGCAGCTATCATGGGACAGCTTATGGCTACACCTTC
13	TRBV28	NA	NA	TRBJ1-2	CASSLVVGLGYTF	TGTGCCAGCAGTTTGGTGGTAGGACTCGGCTACACCTTC